This TCR beta chain appears in the sequencing data of a study of shared clonotypes between healthy human individuals. The CDR3 length is 14 residues. Per the germline V gene, CDR1 is WNHNN and CDR2 is SYGVQD (reference sequence). Between the trimmed V and J ends, which lost 0 bases and 5 bases, there was a span of 7 bases. This clone occurred a few times. Repertoires were generated with immunoSEQ multiplex PCR, while TCRdb's copy carries only in-frame clones and drops some. This table has about 2 million clones, about 95% appearing once. The naive CD8 population came from CD45RO-negative cells selected for CCR7, without terminally differentiated effector memory CD45RA+ cells.

The sequence derives from a young man in good health. The V call is TRBV10-1, the J call TRBJ2-2; D unresolved. The source material was naive CD8+ T cells sorted from blood. CDR3 sequence (DNA): TGCGCCAGCAGTGAGTCGAGGCGGACCGGGGAGCTGTTTTTT. Translating gives CASSESRRTGELFF.